This is a list of T cell receptor beta chains from one sample in a study of shared clonotypes between healthy human individuals. TCRdb's table, derived via immunoSEQ multiplex PCR, lists solely in-frame clones and lacks some. The sample has about 2,500,000 clones; around 90% are singletons. Sequenced: naive CD4+ T cells sorted from blood. These receptor sequences come from a man between 18 and 35 years old in good health. Each CDR3 is given with its conserved first and last residue. The order of the fields is D gene, V gene, J gene, clone size, CDR3 DNA, CDR3 protein. A D gene is named only where the DNA matches it firmly. Only some rows state a clone size, as once, few, many or a class for expanded clones.

-	TRBV6-5	TRBJ1-1	-	TGTGCCAGCAGTTACTTACGGAGGGCCAACACTGAAGCTTTCTTT	CASSYLRRANTEAFF
-	TRBV10-3	TRBJ2-7	-	TGTGCCATCAGTGAGAGGGGCCTGGGGTTCGAGCAGTACTTC	CAISERGLGFEQYF
-	TRBV5-1	TRBJ1-1	once	TGCGCCAGCAGCGGGCAGGGTGCTGAAGCTTTCTTT	CASSGQGAEAFF
-	TRBV7-9	TRBJ2-1	-	TGTGCCAGCAGCTTAACGGGAGCTTACAATGAGCAGTTCTTC	CASSLTGAYNEQFF
TRBD1	TRBV5-1	TRBJ1-4	-	TGCGCCAGCAGCTTGTTTGCACAGGGGGCCGATTCGGGCGAAAAACTGTTTTTT	CASSLFAQGADSGEKLFF
-	TRBV7-9	TRBJ1-2	-	TGTGCCAGCAGCTTAAACCCTAGAGGAGCTAACTATGGCTACACCTTC	CASSLNPRGANYGYTF
-	TRBV11-3	TRBJ2-1	few	TGTGCCAGCAGCTCGGCCGGCAATGAGCAGTTCTTC	CASSSAGNEQFF
-	TRBV11-2	TRBJ1-1	-	TGTGCCAGCAGCGGACGGGGCTGGAACACTGAAGCTTTCTTT	CASSGRGWNTEAFF
-	TRBV19	TRBJ2-2	-	TGTGCCAGTAGTATGCAGGGGACCACCGGGGAGCTGTTTTTT	CASSMQGTTGELFF
TRBD2	TRBV5-1	TRBJ2-5	-	TGCGCCAGCAGCCCGACTAGCGGGCGGCGGGGGGAGACCCAGTACTTC	CASSPTSGRRGETQYF
-	TRBV6-5	TRBJ1-1	-	TGTGCCAGCAGGGGCGGGACGCATGCTTTCTTT	CASRGGTHAFF
-	TRBV7-2	TRBJ1-4	-	TGTGCCAGCAGCTTAGTCCCTGGTACTGGTGAAAAACTGTTTTTT	CASSLVPGTGEKLFF
-	TRBV4-2	TRBJ2-7	-	TGTGCCAGCAGCCAAAGAGGGGGAACCTACGAGCAGTACTTC	CASSQRGGTYEQYF
-	TRBV6-5	TRBJ1-4	-	TGTGCCAGCAGTTATAAGGCGGGATTGAGGAATGAAAAACTGTTTTTT	CASSYKAGLRNEKLFF
TRBD1	TRBV10-3	TRBJ1-2	-	TGTGCCATCAGTGAGACAGGGGGCGGCCCCTATGGCTACACCTTC	CAISETGGGPYGYTF